A single sample gave rise to the 8 T cell receptor beta chains below, sequenced in a study of OX40 agonist ivuxolimab in advanced cancers. The table came from immunoSEQ multiplex PCR; TCRdb's copy has only in-frame clones and leaves some out. In the table there are about 6,500 clones, just under 70% of which are singletons. The sequencing used CD4+ or CD8+ T cells sorted from blood, collected in a trial of the OX40 agonist ivuxolimab. These receptor sequences come from an adult with an advanced solid tumor such as melanoma, head and neck, liver or kidney cancer.

The chain couples TRBV7-9 to TRBJ1-6; D ambiguous. The CDR3 covers 14 residues. Trimming took 6 bases from V and 2 from J, leaving 8 bases between them. Looked up from germline, CDR1 is SEHNR and CDR2 is FQNEAQ (reference sequence). CDR3 residues: CASSYDTYNSPLHF. The CDR3 DNA sequence: TGTGCCAGCAGTTACGACACCTATAATTCACCCCTCCACTTT.

The chain uses TRBV2 and TRBJ1-5, with D unresolved. The V gene's germline CDR1 is SNHLY and CDR2 FYNNEI. CDR3 length: 14 amino acids. V was shortened by 5 bases and J by 5 bases, with 13 bases between the two germline ends. CDR3 in amino acids: CASSPRDPHQPQHF. The DNA of the CDR3 is TGTGCCAGCAGTCCCCGGGATCCCCATCAGCCCCAGCATTTT.

This rearrangement joins TRBV9 to TRBJ1-1; D possibly corresponds to TRBD1 (5 bases). This CDR3 spans 14 amino acids. CDR1 SGDLS and CDR2 YYNGEE come from the germline V gene. V shed 3 bases and J shed 5 bases, with 14 bases lying between them. DNA for the CDR3: TGTGCCAGCAGCGCCGGGGGTCTAGTGACTGAAGCTTTCTTT. It is translated as CASSAGGLVTEAFF.

The rearrangement uses TRBV7-2 and TRBJ1-6, with unresolved D. The V gene's germline CDR1 is SGHTA and CDR2 FQGNSA. CDR3 length equals 15 residues. The V end lost 1 base, the J end lost 8 bases, and 12 bases lay between the germline ends. The CDR3 sequence is CASSLGSDGDSPLHF. The CDR3 DNA is TGTGCCAGCAGCTTAGGCTCAGATGGGGATTCACCCCTCCACTTT.

The CDR3 sequence is CASLSGGAQHF. CDR3 DNA: TGTGCCTCCTTAAGCGGGGGTGCCCAGCATTTT. The rearrangement uses TRBV6-9 and TRBJ1-5, with D possibly being TRBD1 (5 bases). Germline V gene lookup returns CDR1 MNHGY and CDR2 SVAAGI. This CDR3 comprises 11 residues. The germline V and J ends were trimmed by 11 bases and 11 bases, with 16 bases remaining between them.

V and J are TRBV14 and TRBJ2-1; D uncertain. Trimming removed 4 bases at V and 8 bases at J, with 9 bases between. The CDR3 has 12 residues. Germline CDR1 is SGHDN and CDR2 is FVKESK. The CDR3 nucleotides are TGTGCCAGCAGCCTCGCATGGGATGAGCAGTTCTTC. It specifies CASSLAWDEQFF.

The sample holds a few counts of this clone. This chain joins TRBV5-6 and TRBJ2-6, with D possibly TRBD1 on 6 matching bases. This CDR3 has 16 residues. The germline V gene has CDR1 SGHDT and CDR2 YYEEEE. V dropped 4 bases and J dropped 3 bases, with 14 bases sitting between them. The CDR3 here is CASSGGFQDGANVLTF. CDR3 in DNA: TGTGCCAGCAGCGGGGGCTTTCAGGATGGGGCCAACGTCCTGACTTTC.

This clone was seen a handful of times. V and J are TRBV14 and TRBJ2-1, with 8 bases lining up with TRBD1. The CDR3 is made up of 15 amino acids. With 6 bases clipped from V and 6 bases from J, the junction kept 10 bases outside the gene matches. Per the germline V gene, CDR1 is SGHDN and CDR2 is FVKESK. CDR3 nucleotides: TGTGCCAGCAGACCGGACAGGGCCGATAGCAATGAGCAGTTCTTC. It is translated as CASRPDRADSNEQFF.